These T cell receptor beta chains were read from a single sample in a study of T cells after yellow fever vaccination. TCRdb re-derived calls from the 5' RACE reads in MiXCR, one entry per CDR3 protein. The sample carries 95,000 to 100,000 distinct CDR3 sequences, roughly 5.2% recorded once. This specimen was CD8+ T cells sorted from PBMCs, taken 10 days after the yellow fever booster vaccination. These TCRs come from a man aged 18 to 30 who received the YFV17D yellow fever vaccine. Each CDR3 is given without its conserved first and last residue.

cdr3_length j_call v_call cdr3_aa
9 TRBJ2-7 TRBV7-9 ASSLSTEQY
15 TRBJ2-1 TRBV4-3 ASSQAFPGFSYNEQF
14 TRBJ2-5 TRBV4-1 ASSQEWDTLQETQY
12 TRBJ2-7 TRBV11-2 ASSQSGAPYEQY
13 TRBJ2-6 TRBV6-6 ASSYTSSGANVLT
14 TRBJ1-1 TRBV12-5 ASGLVQTGGRTEAF
15 TRBJ1-6 TRBV6-5 ASRLKPLGGFNSPLH
12 TRBJ2-7 TRBV5-5 ASSLVRGNYEQY
13 TRBJ2-1 TRBV12-3/TRBV12-4 ASSLEGASYNEQF
13 TRBJ2-1 TRBV29-1 SVEGGTSINNEQF
12 TRBJ1-5 TRBV4-1 ASSQALGAQPQH
11 TRBJ2-7 TRBV7-2 ASSLAGAYEQY
13 TRBJ1-2 TRBV9 ASSFQRTGSYGYT
12 TRBJ2-3 TRBV7-2 ASSSTGDLDTQY
11 TRBJ1-2 TRBV25-1 ASSELGNYGYT
16 TRBJ2-3 TRBV7-2 ASSLARALAGGSDTQY
13 TRBJ1-1 TRBV4-1 ASSQAPDGNTEAF
13 TRBJ2-7 TRBV4-1 ASSQEGRAPYEQY
8 TRBJ2-1 TRBV29-1 SVRRNEQF
14 TRBJ1-2 TRBV9 ASSVPREATSYGYT
13 TRBJ2-7 TRBV7-9 ASSLGPGQGIEQY
14 TRBJ2-7 TRBV6-5 ASSLGGGGGSYEQY
14 TRBJ2-3 TRBV10-2 ASSALAGHSTDTQY
13 TRBJ2-7 TRBV5-4 ASSSVVGVGYEQY
11 TRBJ1-2 TRBV10-3 AANQQGDYGYT
14 TRBJ1-2 TRBV4-2 ASSQYIKGFVKGYT
15 TRBJ2-6 TRBV4-3 ASSQDIGTSGANVLT
11 TRBJ2-1 TRBV7-6 ASSPPSGVEQF
11 TRBJ2-7 TRBV4-1 ASSQGFGYEQY
10 TRBJ2-3 TRBV11-2 ASSPGSDTQY
14 TRBJ2-7 TRBV12-3/TRBV12-4 ASSSPHIDGSYEQY
12 TRBJ1-1 TRBV18 ASSPDRVNTEAF
11 TRBJ2-2 TRBV4-1 ASIAGVTGELF
12 TRBJ1-1 TRBV11-2 ASSFSGGATEAF
12 TRBJ2-7 TRBV10-3 AAQVGAGEYEQY
11 TRBJ2-7 TRBV9 ASSAGTGREQY
14 TRBJ2-5 TRBV27 ASSPRSGGRRETQY
13 TRBJ2-1 TRBV20-1 SAGGTSGLTIEQF
11 TRBJ1-6 TRBV29-1 SVGGPGESPLH
11 TRBJ1-1 TRBV19 ASRSGGNTEAF
15 TRBJ2-1 TRBV5-1 ASSQTSGGLLDNEQF
12 TRBJ1-1 TRBV28 ASRSWDYNTEAF
14 TRBJ1-2 TRBV9 ASSPRLEGSGYGYT
11 TRBJ1-1 TRBV12-3/TRBV12-4 ASGTGPNTEAF
10 TRBJ1-3 TRBV12-3/TRBV12-4 ASRNISNTIY
12 TRBJ2-7 TRBV7-9 ASTPTGFSYEQY
13 TRBJ1-1 TRBV4-1 ASSHPPGPNTEAF
14 TRBJ2-3 TRBV20-1 SAIQGRFHTRNTQY